A selection of T cell receptor beta chains follows, all from one sample in a study of CD8+ T cells in alopecia areata. Data came from immunoSEQ multiplex PCR; TCRdb stores just in-frame clones and leaves some out. The repertoire holds roughly 14,000 clones, with under 60% as singletons. The specimen comprised skin, sampled at week 0. The receptors shown here come from a human donor with alopecia areata. Each CDR3 is given with its conserved first and last residue. A D gene is named only where the DNA matches it firmly. Clone size is stated in some rows and not others, as once, few, many or a class when expanded.

J gene: TRBJ2-2; V gene: TRBV5-1; CDR3 length: 13; D gene: NA; clone size: NA; CDR3 DNA: TGCGCCAGCAGCTTGGACAACACCGGGGAGCTGTTTTTT; CDR3 protein: CASSLDNTGELFF
J gene: TRBJ2-5; V gene: TRBV7-6; CDR3 length: 13; D gene: NA; clone size: NA; CDR3 DNA: TGTGCCAGCAGCCTCAGACAGGCGGAGACCCAGTACTTC; CDR3 protein: CASSLRQAETQYF
J gene: TRBJ2-3; V gene: TRBV14; CDR3 length: 13; D gene: NA; clone size: NA; CDR3 DNA: TGTGCCAGCAGAAAGGACGCCGTGAATACGCAGTATTTT; CDR3 protein: CASRKDAVNTQYF
J gene: TRBJ2-7; V gene: TRBV18; CDR3 length: 14; D gene: NA; clone size: NA; CDR3 DNA: TGTGCCAGCTCACCACCGGGAGTCTCCTACGAGCAGTACTTC; CDR3 protein: CASSPPGVSYEQYF
J gene: TRBJ1-1; V gene: TRBV6-5; CDR3 length: 11; D gene: NA; clone size: NA; CDR3 DNA: TGTGCCAGCATGAAAGGGACTGAAGCTTTCTTT; CDR3 protein: CASMKGTEAFF
J gene: TRBJ2-1; V gene: TRBV9; CDR3 length: 15; D gene: TRBD2; clone size: NA; CDR3 DNA: TGTGCCAGCAGCGCCCGGGACTACAACTACAATGAGCAGTTCTTC; CDR3 protein: CASSARDYNYNEQFF
J gene: TRBJ1-4; V gene: TRBV6-5; CDR3 length: 14; D gene: NA; clone size: hyperexpanded; CDR3 DNA: TGTGCCAGCAGTTACTCCGTAGGGGATGAAAAACTGTTTTTT; CDR3 protein: CASSYSVGDEKLFF
J gene: TRBJ1-3; V gene: TRBV10-3; CDR3 length: 13; D gene: NA; clone size: NA; CDR3 DNA: TGTGCCATCACTGCAGGGCTACGGGACACCATATATTTT; CDR3 protein: CAITAGLRDTIYF
J gene: TRBJ2-3; V gene: TRBV5-1; CDR3 length: 14; D gene: TRBD2; clone size: NA; CDR3 DNA: TGCGCCAGCAGCTTAAACCTAGCGGAAGATACGCAGTATTTT; CDR3 protein: CASSLNLAEDTQYF
J gene: TRBJ2-7; V gene: TRBV4-1; CDR3 length: 14; D gene: NA; clone size: NA; CDR3 DNA: TGCGCCAGCAGCCAAGGCGGGGCCGCCCACGAGCAGTACTTC; CDR3 protein: CASSQGGAAHEQYF
J gene: TRBJ2-1; V gene: TRBV7-2; CDR3 length: 15; D gene: NA; clone size: NA; CDR3 DNA: TGTGCCAGCAGCTTAATCGCGTACACCTACAATGAGCAGTTCTTC; CDR3 protein: CASSLIAYTYNEQFF
J gene: TRBJ1-1; V gene: TRBV11-2; CDR3 length: 15; D gene: NA; clone size: once; CDR3 DNA: TGTGCCAGCAGCTTAGTCGCGGGGGTGAACACTGAAGCTTTCTTT; CDR3 protein: CASSLVAGVNTEAFF
J gene: TRBJ2-5; V gene: TRBV5-1; CDR3 length: 13; D gene: NA; clone size: NA; CDR3 DNA: TGCGCCAGCAGCTTGGCCCGGCTAGAGACCCAGTACTTC; CDR3 protein: CASSLARLETQYF
J gene: TRBJ1-5; V gene: TRBV30; CDR3 length: 16; D gene: NA; clone size: NA; CDR3 DNA: TGTGCCTGGAGTGTAAAGGGGTGGGGGATGGAACAGCCCCAGCATTTT; CDR3 protein: CAWSVKGWGMEQPQHF
J gene: TRBJ2-1; V gene: TRBV4-3; CDR3 length: 18; D gene: TRBD2; clone size: NA; CDR3 DNA: TGCGCCAGCAGCCAAGCCTGGGCGGGGGAAAGCTCCTACAATGAGCAGTTCTTC; CDR3 protein: CASSQAWAGESSYNEQFF
J gene: TRBJ2-5; V gene: TRBV5-6; CDR3 length: 14; D gene: NA; clone size: NA; CDR3 DNA: TGTGCCAGCAGCTCTCACGGGGGCCTGGAGACCCAGTACTTC; CDR3 protein: CASSSHGGLETQYF
J gene: TRBJ2-7; V gene: TRBV6-1; CDR3 length: 11; D gene: NA; clone size: few; CDR3 DNA: TGTGCCAGCAGATTCTCCTACGAGCAGTACTTC; CDR3 protein: CASRFSYEQYF
J gene: TRBJ2-5; V gene: TRBV5-1; CDR3 length: 14; D gene: NA; clone size: once; CDR3 DNA: TGCGCCAGCAGCTTTTGGGCAGGGCAAGAGACCCAGTACTTC; CDR3 protein: CASSFWAGQETQYF
J gene: TRBJ1-1; V gene: TRBV21-1; CDR3 length: 17; D gene: NA; clone size: NA; CDR3 DNA: TGTGCCAGCAGCCCCAAAAAAACAGGGGTTGGGAACACTGAAGCTTTCTTT; CDR3 protein: CASSPKKTGVGNTEAFF
J gene: TRBJ2-1; V gene: TRBV29-1; CDR3 length: 15; D gene: TRBD2; clone size: NA; CDR3 DNA: TGCAGCGTCCCACTCCGGGGGGGAGAATACAATGAGCAGTTCTTC; CDR3 protein: CSVPLRGGEYNEQFF
J gene: TRBJ2-1; V gene: TRBV20-1; CDR3 length: 10; D gene: NA; clone size: NA; CDR3 DNA: TGCAGTGCTGGAAAGAATGAGCAGTTCTTC; CDR3 protein: CSAGKNEQFF
J gene: TRBJ1-4; V gene: TRBV6-1; CDR3 length: 13; D gene: TRBD1; clone size: few; CDR3 DNA: TGTGCCAGCAGTGAATGGAGCGGACAGGGTCTTTTGTTT; CDR3 protein: CASSEWSGQGLLF
J gene: TRBJ2-3; V gene: TRBV5-1; CDR3 length: 15; D gene: TRBD1; clone size: few; CDR3 DNA: TGCGCCAGCAGCATTGGCGGACAGGGTGGAGATACGCAGTATTTT; CDR3 protein: CASSIGGQGGDTQYF
J gene: TRBJ2-7; V gene: TRBV7-9; CDR3 length: 15; D gene: NA; clone size: NA; CDR3 DNA: TGTGCCAGCAGCTTAGCGCCGGGACGGCTCGGGGGAGCGTACTTC; CDR3 protein: CASSLAPGRLGGAYF
J gene: TRBJ2-1; V gene: TRBV10-3; CDR3 length: 12; D gene: NA; clone size: NA; CDR3 DNA: TGTGCCATCAGTGAAGAGGCCATCAGATATTTCTTC; CDR3 protein: CAISEEAIRYFF
J gene: TRBJ2-7; V gene: TRBV29-1; CDR3 length: 12; D gene: NA; clone size: NA; CDR3 DNA: TGCAGCGTCCGGTCTAGCTCCTACGAGCAGTACTTC; CDR3 protein: CSVRSSSYEQYF
J gene: TRBJ2-3; V gene: TRBV7-6; CDR3 length: 14; D gene: NA; clone size: few; CDR3 DNA: TGTGCCAGCAGCTTAGATGTGGGTGGGGATACGCAGTATTTT; CDR3 protein: CASSLDVGGDTQYF
J gene: TRBJ1-1; V gene: TRBV28; CDR3 length: 15; D gene: NA; clone size: few; CDR3 DNA: TGTGCCAGCAGCTACTCCTCAGGTCCCCCACTTGAAGCTTTCTTT; CDR3 protein: CASSYSSGPPLEAFF
J gene: TRBJ2-7; V gene: TRBV18; CDR3 length: 14; D gene: NA; clone size: few; CDR3 DNA: TGTGCCAGCTCACCCGTGGACAAGGACTACGAGCAGTACTTC; CDR3 protein: CASSPVDKDYEQYF
J gene: TRBJ2-3; V gene: TRBV27; CDR3 length: 19; D gene: TRBD2; clone size: NA; CDR3 DNA: TGTGCCAGCAGTTCGACCGGACTAGCGGGGGGGCCACCCACAGATACGCAGTATTTT; CDR3 protein: CASSSTGLAGGPPTDTQYF
J gene: TRBJ1-4; V gene: TRBV30; CDR3 length: 15; D gene: NA; clone size: NA; CDR3 DNA: TGTGCCTGGAGTCCACTAGACAGGCCGAATGAAAAACTGTTTTTT; CDR3 protein: CAWSPLDRPNEKLFF
J gene: TRBJ2-7; V gene: TRBV30; CDR3 length: 14; D gene: NA; clone size: NA; CDR3 DNA: TGTGCCTGGGAAACCCCCGGGGTTACCTACGAGCAGTACTTC; CDR3 protein: CAWETPGVTYEQYF
J gene: TRBJ2-3; V gene: TRBV28; CDR3 length: 14; D gene: NA; clone size: medium-sized; CDR3 DNA: TGTGCCAGCAGTACCTACGAGGCCACAGATACGCAGTATTTT; CDR3 protein: CASSTYEATDTQYF
J gene: TRBJ2-3; V gene: TRBV6-5; CDR3 length: 14; D gene: TRBD1; clone size: few; CDR3 DNA: TGTGCCAGCAGTCCTGACAGGGTGACTTGGACGCAGTATTTT; CDR3 protein: CASSPDRVTWTQYF
J gene: TRBJ2-7; V gene: TRBV28; CDR3 length: 20; D gene: NA; clone size: NA; CDR3 DNA: TGTGCCAGCAGTCCGTGGATTACTCGACAGACTATACCTAGGGGCTACGAGCAGTACTTC; CDR3 protein: CASSPWITRQTIPRGYEQYF
J gene: TRBJ2-7; V gene: TRBV4-2; CDR3 length: 17; D gene: TRBD1; clone size: few; CDR3 DNA: TGTGCCAGCAGCCAAGATCCAGTCGGGACAGGGGATTACGAGCAGTACTTC; CDR3 protein: CASSQDPVGTGDYEQYF
J gene: TRBJ1-1; V gene: TRBV6-5; CDR3 length: 13; D gene: NA; clone size: NA; CDR3 DNA: TGTGCCAGCACCTACGGGGGAGGTACTGAAGCTTTCTTT; CDR3 protein: CASTYGGGTEAFF
J gene: TRBJ2-2; V gene: TRBV29-1; CDR3 length: 12; D gene: NA; clone size: few; CDR3 DNA: TGCAGCGTTCTAACAAAGACCGGGGAGCTGTTTTTT; CDR3 protein: CSVLTKTGELFF
J gene: TRBJ2-7; V gene: TRBV5-1; CDR3 length: 14; D gene: TRBD1; clone size: NA; CDR3 DNA: TGCGCCAGCAGCAAGACAGGGTTTACCTACGAGCAGTACTTC; CDR3 protein: CASSKTGFTYEQYF
J gene: TRBJ1-2; V gene: TRBV7-6; CDR3 length: 16; D gene: NA; clone size: NA; CDR3 DNA: TGTGCCAGCGGACCGGGACCTTACCAAGCTAACTATGGCTACACCTTC; CDR3 protein: CASGPGPYQANYGYTF
J gene: TRBJ2-1; V gene: TRBV7-6; CDR3 length: 14; D gene: NA; clone size: NA; CDR3 DNA: TGTGCCAGCAGCTCCGCTGGGGGCTCGGATGAGCAGTTCTTC; CDR3 protein: CASSSAGGSDEQFF
J gene: TRBJ1-5; V gene: TRBV19; CDR3 length: 14; D gene: NA; clone size: NA; CDR3 DNA: TGTGCCAGTAGTTGGAAACAAAGCAATCAGCCCCAGCATTTT; CDR3 protein: CASSWKQSNQPQHF
J gene: TRBJ2-7; V gene: TRBV2; CDR3 length: 17; D gene: NA; clone size: NA; CDR3 DNA: TGTGCCAGCAGTCTCTCGCCAACGGGGGACATATCCTACGAGCAGTACTTC; CDR3 protein: CASSLSPTGDISYEQYF
J gene: TRBJ1-5; V gene: TRBV7-4; CDR3 length: 19; D gene: NA; clone size: NA; CDR3 DNA: TGTGCCAGCAGCGCGCCGGGGAGGGGGGGCTTTGCTAGCAATCAGCCCCAGCATTTT; CDR3 protein: CASSAPGRGGFASNQPQHF
J gene: TRBJ2-7; V gene: TRBV5-1; CDR3 length: 13; D gene: TRBD1; clone size: NA; CDR3 DNA: TGCGCCAGCAGCCCCGACAGGGTCTACGAGCAGTACTTC; CDR3 protein: CASSPDRVYEQYF